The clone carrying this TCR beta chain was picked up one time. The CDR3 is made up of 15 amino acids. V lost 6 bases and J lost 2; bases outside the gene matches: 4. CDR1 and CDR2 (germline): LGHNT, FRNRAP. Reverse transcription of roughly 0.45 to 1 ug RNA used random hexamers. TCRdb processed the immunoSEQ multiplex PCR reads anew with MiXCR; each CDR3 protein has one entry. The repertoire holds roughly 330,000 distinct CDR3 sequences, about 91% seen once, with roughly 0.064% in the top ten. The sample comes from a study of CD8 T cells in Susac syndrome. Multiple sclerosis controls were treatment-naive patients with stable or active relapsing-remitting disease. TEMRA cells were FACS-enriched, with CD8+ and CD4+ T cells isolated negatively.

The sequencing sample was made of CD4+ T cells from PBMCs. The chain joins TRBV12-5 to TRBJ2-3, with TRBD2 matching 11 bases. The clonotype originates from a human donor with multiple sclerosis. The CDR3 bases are TGTGCTAGTGGGGGGACTAGCGGATACACAGATACGCAGTATTTT. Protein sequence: CASGGTSGYTDTQYF.